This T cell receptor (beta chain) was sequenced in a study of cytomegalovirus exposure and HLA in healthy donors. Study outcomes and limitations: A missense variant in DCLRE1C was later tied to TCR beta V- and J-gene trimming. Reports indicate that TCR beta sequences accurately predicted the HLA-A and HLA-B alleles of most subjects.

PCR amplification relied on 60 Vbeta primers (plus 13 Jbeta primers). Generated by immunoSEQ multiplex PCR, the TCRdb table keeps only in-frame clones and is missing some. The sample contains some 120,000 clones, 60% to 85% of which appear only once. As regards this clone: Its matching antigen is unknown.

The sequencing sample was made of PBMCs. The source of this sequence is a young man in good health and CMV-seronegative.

The CDR3 here is CASTRGQGANTGELFF. The CDR3 region has the DNA TGTGCCAGTACCAGGGGACAGGGGGCGAACACCGGGGAGCTGTTTTTT. V and J are TRBV19 and TRBJ2-2, with TRBD1 identical over 11 bases. The CDR3 length is 16 residues. V shed 7 bases, J shed 0 bases, and the junction held 4 bases outside the gene matches. The germline CDR1 and CDR2 sequences are LNHDA and SQIVND (reference sequence).